One sample yielded the 20 T cell receptor beta chains listed below, sequenced in a study of blood T cell repertoires in COVID-19. Only in-frame clones appear in the TCRdb table, and some are missing; sequencing was by immunoSEQ multiplex PCR. The sample lists about 160,000 clones; 90% were seen once. Sequenced: peripheral blood. These receptors were obtained from a middle-aged man with acute or convalescent COVID-19.

This clone was seen a single time. The V call is TRBV12-3 or TRBV12-4, the J call TRBJ2-7; D is perhaps TRBD1 (5 bases). V lost 2 bases, J lost 5 bases, and 7 bases lay in between. The CDR3 covers 12 residues. CDR3: CASSLTGNEQYF. The CDR3 nucleotides read TGTGCCAGCAGTTTAACAGGCAACGAGCAGTACTTC.

This clone was seen just once. The chain couples TRBV9 to TRBJ2-3, with D possibly matching TRBD1 (6 bases). V was clipped by 4 bases and J by 6 bases, with 15 bases between them. The CDR3 runs to 14 residues. In germline, CDR1 is SGDLS, CDR2 YYNGEE. CDR3 region: CASSYGPQGDTQYF. The DNA of the CDR3 is TGTGCCAGCAGCTACGGACCCCAGGGGGATACGCAGTATTTT.

The rearrangement uses TRBV7-8 and TRBJ2-3; 11 bases fit TRBD2. V was pared by 6 bases and J by 12 bases, with 14 bases of the junction left unmatched. This CDR3 contains 15 residues. Germline values: CDR1 SGHVS, CDR2 FQNEAQ. The CDR3 loop is CASSPDIFLAGGQYF. DNA of the CDR3: TGTGCCAGCAGTCCAGATATATTTCTAGCGGGAGGCCAGTATTTT.

The chain joins TRBV20-1 to TRBJ1-1; D is uncertain. The V and J ends lost 5 bases and 8 bases respectively, with 12 bases between them. The CDR3 length is 11 residues. Germline loops: CDR1 DFQATT, CDR2 SNEGSKA (reference sequence). CDR3 nucleotides: TGCAGTGCTTCCCTCGGGAGAGAAGCTTTCTTT. Amino acids: CSASLGREAFF.

The gene calls are TRBV11-1 and TRBJ2-5; TRBD2 aligns across 8 bases. This CDR3 has 15 amino acids. Trimming cost V 2 bases and J 4 bases; bases outside gene matches: 6. Germline V lookup: CDR1 SGHAT, CDR2 FQDESV (reference sequence). CDR3 loop: CASSLTSAGVETQYF. The CDR3 region has the DNA TGTGCCAGCAGCTTAACGTCAGCGGGAGTAGAGACCCAGTACTTC.

The chain links TRBV18 to TRBJ2-1, with unresolved D. CDR1 and CDR2 (germline): KGHSH, LQKENI. This CDR3 spans 13 amino acids. Trimming stripped 2 bases from V and 7 bases from J, with 9 bases between. The CDR3 spells CASSPNDGNEQFF. Here the CDR3 DNA reads TGTGCCAGCTCACCAAATGACGGGAATGAGCAGTTCTTC.

V usage is TRBV9 and J usage is TRBJ2-1; D might be TRBD1 (5 bases). V was pared by 0 bases and J by 4 bases, with 11 bases between. This CDR3 region has 15 residues. The germline V gene has CDR1 SGDLS and CDR2 YYNGEE. Here the CDR3 reads CASSVAGSQYNEQFF. DNA of the CDR3: TGTGCCAGCAGCGTAGCAGGGTCCCAATACAATGAGCAGTTCTTC.

The genes are TRBV2 and TRBJ2-3; TRBD2 aligns across 9 bases. The germline V gene encodes CDR1 SNHLY and CDR2 FYNNEI. Trimming at V came to 4 bases and at J to 3 bases, leaving 8 bases not matched to a gene. The CDR3 is 16 residues long. The CDR3 reads CASSGGLAVGTDTQYF. In nucleotides, the CDR3 is TGTGCCAGCAGTGGGGGACTAGCTGTAGGAACAGATACGCAGTATTTT.

V usage is TRBV19 and J usage is TRBJ1-2, with D uncertain. Trimming took off 4 bases at V and 2 bases at J, with 17 bases between the two ends. The CDR3 runs to 16 residues. Germline CDR1 LNHDA, CDR2 SQIVND (reference sequence). CDR3 nucleotide sequence: TGTGCCAGTAGTACTGGAGGAACAGTCCGGAACTATGGCTACACCTTC. The encoded protein is CASSTGGTVRNYGYTF.

The chain is built from TRBV7-9 and TRBJ2-1, with D maybe TRBD1 (7 bases). Germline values: CDR1 SEHNR, CDR2 FQNEAQ (reference sequence). The CDR3 sequence is 15 residues long. V was trimmed by 0 bases and J by 7 bases, leaving 13 bases between them. Here the CDR3 reads CASSLARSGGNEQFF. For the CDR3, the DNA is TGTGCCAGCAGCTTAGCGCGGTCAGGGGGGAATGAGCAGTTCTTC.

This clone was seen only once. The V call is TRBV7-2, the J call TRBJ2-3; TRBD2 is a possible D gene (7 bases). V dropped 5 bases and J dropped 3 bases, with 18 bases sitting between them. The CDR3 length is 16 residues. In germline, CDR1 is SGHTA, CDR2 FQGNSA. The CDR3: CASSPPWGGATDTQYF. The CDR3 bases are TGTGCCAGCAGCCCCCCCTGGGGGGGGGCAACAGATACGCAGTATTTT. Full variable domain (remainder filled in from reference TRBV7-2 and TRBJ2-3): GAGVSQSPSNKVTEKGKDVELRCDPISGHTALYWYRQSLGQGLEFLIYFQGNSAPDKSGLPSDRFSAERTGGSVSTLTIQRTQQEDSAVYLCASSPPWGGATDTQYFGPGTRLTVL.

This clone appeared a single time. The chain employs TRBV5-1 and TRBJ2-2; 9 nucleotides agree with TRBD2. After removal of 5 bases from V and 0 bases from J, the junction contained 2 bases not matched to a gene. CDR3 size: 15 residues. Germline CDR1 and CDR2: SGHRS and YFSETQ. The CDR3 DNA is TGCGCCAGCAGGCGGGAGGGAACGAACACCGGGGAGCTGTTTTTT. As protein: CASRREGTNTGELFF.

The chain is built from TRBV7-3 and TRBJ2-5; weak D call: TRBD2 (6 bases). This CDR3 comprises 15 residues. With 4 bases removed from V and 0 bases from J, the gap between germline ends came to 12 bases. CDR1 SGHTA and CDR2 FQGTGA come from the germline V gene. The CDR3 bases are TGTGCCAGCAGCTCATCTTCGGGGGACCAAGAGACCCAGTACTTC. This codes for CASSSSSGDQETQYF.

V usage is TRBV6-5 and J usage is TRBJ2-1, with 8 bases fitting TRBD2. V shed 5 bases, J shed 5 bases, and the junction held 5 bases outside the gene matches. This CDR3 contains 14 residues. Germline V gene data show CDR1 as MNHEY and CDR2 as SVGAGI. The DNA of the CDR3 is TGTGCCAGCAGTACCGGGACTAGGGACAATGAGCAGTTCTTC. It specifies CASSTGTRDNEQFF.

V gene TRBV18 combines with J gene TRBJ1-5, with TRBD1 as a possible D gene (6 bases). Per the germline V gene, CDR1 is KGHSH and CDR2 is LQKENI. The CDR3 consists of 14 residues. Deletions cut 6 bases from V and 3 bases from J, with 12 bases between. The DNA for the CDR3 is TGTGCCAGCTCTTCGGACAGCTACAATCAGCCCCAGCATTTT. This translates into CASSSDSYNQPQHF.

The J gene is TRBJ2-5, the V gene TRBV10-3, with D tentatively TRBD1 (5 bases). This CDR3 has 13 amino acids. CDR1 and CDR2 (germline): ENHRY, SYGVKD. V was clipped by 2 bases and J by 5 bases, with 9 bases between them. CDR3 nucleotides: TGTGCCATCAGTGAGGGGGCCAGCGAGACCCAGTACTTC. Amino acid sequence: CAISEGASETQYF.

The chain combines TRBV13 with TRBJ1-2; D is unresolved. This CDR3 contains 15 residues. V was trimmed by 5 bases and J by 1 base, leaving 14 bases between them. From germline, CDR1 is PRHDT and CDR2 FYEKMQ (reference sequence). The CDR3 reads CASSTRVEVNYGYTF. CDR3 nucleotide sequence: TGTGCCAGCAGCACCCGGGTGGAGGTTAACTATGGCTACACCTTC.

The chain has TRBV9 and TRBJ1-5; 7 bases align to TRBD1. This CDR3 region has 13 residues. The trim removed 3 bases at V and 6 bases at J, leaving 3 bases unmatched. Germline V gene lookup returns CDR1 SGDLS and CDR2 YYNGEE. CDR3 loop: CASSGQGTQPQHF. CDR3 in DNA: TGTGCCAGCAGCGGACAGGGAACTCAGCCCCAGCATTTT.

This chain links TRBV3-1 (or the pseudogene TRBV3-2) with TRBJ1-6; D is undetermined. The V gene lost 5 bases and the J gene lost 9 bases, with 14 bases spanning the gap. Germline CDR1 is LGHDT and CDR2 is YNNKEL (reference sequence). The CDR3 is 14 amino acids. CDR3 sequence reads: CASSDLGGTSPLHF. CDR3 in DNA: TGTGCCAGCAGCGACCTCGGAGGAACTTCACCCCTCCACTTT.

This clone was seen only once. V gene TRBV7-9 combines with J gene TRBJ1-1, with a weak D call TRBD1 (5 bases). V was trimmed by 5 bases and J by 4 bases, leaving 14 bases between them. Germline CDR1 and CDR2: SEHNR and FQNEAQ (reference sequence). This CDR3 has 14 amino acids. The CDR3 DNA reads TGTGCCAGCAGCCCGACGTGGGGCCCCACTGAAGCTTTCTTT. Translation: CASSPTWGPTEAFF.